The 14 T cell receptor beta chains below all came from one sample that was sequenced in a study of OX40 agonist ivuxolimab in advanced cancers. Here immunoSEQ multiplex PCR was the method, and the copy in TCRdb shows in-frame clones only, minus some. The sample lists approximately 100,000 clones, 92% occurring once. Sample: CD4+ or CD8+ T cells sorted from blood, taken in a trial of the OX40 agonist ivuxolimab. These receptor sequences come from an adult with an advanced solid tumor such as melanoma, head and neck, liver or kidney cancer.

The gene calls are TRBV5-1 and TRBJ1-2, with D possibly matching TRBD1 (5 bases). The CDR3 contains 14 residues. Germline loops: CDR1 SGHRS, CDR2 YFSETQ. V lost 4 bases and J 0 bases, leaving 10 bases between the germline ends. CDR3 sequence: CASSRDGANYGYTF. CDR3 bases: TGCGCCAGCAGCAGGGACGGCGCTAACTATGGCTACACCTTC.

This chain uses TRBV6-1 with TRBJ1-2; no definite D call. This CDR3 region has 12 residues. V was trimmed by 2 bases and J by 4 bases, leaving 5 bases between them. Germline-derived CDR1 and CDR2 are MNHNS and SASEGT. CDR3 amino acids: CASSEWVYGYTF. In nucleotides, the CDR3 is TGTGCCAGCAGTGAATGGGTCTATGGCTACACCTTC.

CDR3 sequence (DNA): TGTGCCAGCAGGGGGCGCGACACCGGGGAGCTGTTTTTT. Protein product: CASRGRDTGELFF. The V call is TRBV11-2, the J call TRBJ2-2; D perhaps matches TRBD1 (5 bases). Trimming removed 6 bases from V and 3 bases from J, with 8 bases in between. Germline loops: CDR1 SGHAT, CDR2 FQNNGV. This CDR3 contains 13 residues.

This chain links TRBV6-6 with TRBJ2-5; D gene unclear. The CDR3 is 16 amino acids. Germline-derived CDR1 and CDR2 are MNHNY and SVGAGI (reference sequence). V gave up 0 bases and J gave up 5 bases, with 16 bases separating them. Here the CDR3 DNA reads TGTGCCAGCAGTTACTCGAACCTACAACGGCCGGAGACCCAGTACTTC. As protein: CASSYSNLQRPETQYF.

This chain links TRBV9 with TRBJ1-1; D not resolved. With 4 bases removed from V and 1 base from J, the gap between germline ends came to 14 bases. Germline CDR1 reads SGDLS; CDR2 reads YYNGEE. The CDR3 consists of 15 residues. This chain's CDR3 is CASSPPGVSNTEAFF. CDR3 sequence (DNA): TGTGCCAGCAGCCCACCCGGGGTGTCGAACACTGAAGCTTTCTTT.

This sequence joins TRBV19 and TRBJ1-1; TRBD1 might be the D (5 bases). In germline, CDR1 is LNHDA, CDR2 SQIVND (reference sequence). The CDR3 covers 17 residues. Trimming removed 5 bases from V and 0 bases from J, with 19 bases in between. The DNA of the CDR3 is TGTGCCAGTAGTTTCAGGGCAGGACGGACTGTGAACACTGAAGCTTTCTTT. It codes for CASSFRAGRTVNTEAFF.

The chain carries TRBV5-1 and TRBJ1-2; 10 bases fit TRBD1. J lost 4 bases, V lost 0 bases, and 12 bases had no gene match. CDR1 SGHRS and CDR2 YFSETQ come from the germline V gene. The CDR3 runs 18 residues. The CDR3 nucleotides are TGCGCCAGCAGCTTGGCCCCGGGACAGGGGACCCTTAGCTATGGCTACACCTTC. It codes for CASSLAPGQGTLSYGYTF.

J is TRBJ2-5 and V is TRBV6-5, with D perhaps matching TRBD1 (5 bases). The CDR3 runs 14 residues. Germline-derived CDR1 and CDR2 are MNHEY and SVGAGI. V shed 6 bases and J shed 2 bases, with 13 bases lying between them. The CDR3 here is CASRDRQSQETQYF. Here the CDR3 DNA reads TGTGCCAGCAGAGATAGACAGTCTCAAGAGACCCAGTACTTC.

This clone was seen more than once but under ten times. This chain uses TRBV27 with TRBJ1-2; D gene ambiguous. The CDR3 consists of 13 residues. Germline-derived CDR1 and CDR2 are MNHEY and SMNVEV (reference sequence). The V end lost 4 bases, the J end lost 8 bases, and 14 bases lay between the germline ends. The CDR3 sequence is CASSSAAFAGYTF. In DNA form, the CDR3 reads TGTGCCAGCAGTTCCGCCGCGTTTGCAGGCTACACCTTC.

This clone was picked up a small number of times. V usage is TRBV30 and J usage is TRBJ2-1, with TRBD2 identical over 10 bases. The V segment lost 7 bases and the J segment 7 bases; nucleotides outside the gene matches: 7. From germline, CDR1 is GTSNPN and CDR2 SVGIG (reference sequence). The CDR3 has 13 amino acids. The CDR3 sequence: CAYSGGSTNEQFF. The CDR3 DNA follows: TGTGCCTATAGCGGGGGGTCCACGAATGAGCAGTTCTTC.

The V and J genes are TRBV15 and TRBJ2-7; D not resolved. The CDR3 consists of 15 residues. Germline lookup yields CDR1 LNHNV and CDR2 YYDKDF (reference sequence). Trimming cost V 0 bases and J 3 bases, with 12 bases left between them. CDR3: CATSRESGPYYEQYF. CDR3 DNA: TGTGCCACCAGCAGAGAGAGTGGGCCATACTACGAGCAGTACTTC.

This clone is a singleton in its sample. The chain couples TRBV5-8 to TRBJ1-5; TRBD1 aligns across 11 bases. CDR3 length: 16 residues. Germline-derived CDR1 and CDR2 are SGHTS and YDEGEE. The J segment lost 4 bases and the V segment lost 0 bases, leaving 3 bases of the junction unmatched. The CDR3 region has the DNA TGTGCCAGCAGCTTGGCAGGACAGGGGGCAAATCAGCCCCAGCATTTT. It specifies CASSLAGQGANQPQHF.

The count of this clone is one. This chain connects TRBV7-3 to TRBJ2-1, with D perhaps TRBD2 (5 bases). The CDR3 runs 18 residues. V lost 1 base to trimming and J lost 6 bases, with 22 bases between them. In germline, CDR1 is SGHTA, CDR2 FQGTGA. CDR3 region: CASSLSASHTPSSNEQFF. The CDR3, as DNA: TGTGCCAGCAGCTTAAGCGCTAGCCATACCCCCTCTTCCAATGAGCAGTTCTTC.

The chain recombines TRBV9 with TRBJ2-1; 12 positions match TRBD2. The germline CDR1 and CDR2 sequences are SGDLS and YYNGEE. CDR3 length: 14 residues. The V and J ends lost 3 bases and 10 bases, in that order; junction bases with no gene match: 5. CDR3 nucleotides: TGTGCCAGCAGCGGGCTAGCGGGAGGGCGGGAGCAGTTCTTC. Translation gives CASSGLAGGREQFF.